A single sample is the source of the 27 T cell receptor beta chains below, sequenced in a study of shared clonotypes between healthy human individuals. The assay was immunoSEQ multiplex PCR, and TCRdb's table has in-frame clones only and misses some. Here the sample spans roughly 2.4 million clones, around 95% being singletons. The specimen sequenced was naive CD4+ T cells sorted from blood. Regarding subset: CD45RA+ positively selected. These receptors all come from a young man in good health.

The rearrangement joins TRBV6-5 to TRBJ2-7; no clear D. CDR1 is MNHEY and CDR2 is SVGAGI in the germline V gene. The V end was cut by 5 bases, the J end by 5 bases, with 7 bases between. This CDR3 comprises 11 residues. CDR3 sequence reads: CASSRANEQYF. CDR3 bases: TGTGCCAGCAGTCGCGCAAACGAGCAGTACTTC.

This CDR3 is CASRSPPGTAHYEQYF. CDR3 nucleotide sequence: TGTGCAAGTCGCTCCCCCCCCGGGACAGCCCACTACGAGCAGTACTTC. The chain uses TRBV12-2 and TRBJ2-7; TRBD1 reflects the table's D call only, with no check against the DNA. TRBV12-2 represents a pseudogene. The CDR3 runs 16 residues.

This chain links TRBV7-9 with TRBJ2-7, with D perhaps matching TRBD1 or TRBD2 (5 bases each). The CDR3 is 13 residues long. V gave up 6 bases and J gave up 5 bases, with 14 bases separating them. From germline, CDR1 is SEHNR and CDR2 FQNEAQ (reference sequence). CDR3 nucleotide sequence: TGTGCCAGCAGACGAGGGGTTCCCCACGAGCAGTACTTC. Translated, it gives CASRRGVPHEQYF.

The gene calls are TRBV10-3 and TRBJ2-7; the D gene is possibly TRBD1 (6 bases). The CDR3 runs to 13 residues. Germline V gene sequence: CDR1 ENHRY, CDR2 SYGVKD. V lost 4 bases to trimming and J lost 2 bases, with 9 bases between them. CDR3 bases: TGTGCCATCAGTGTGGGGGCCACCTACGAGCAGTACTTC. It yields the protein CAISVGATYEQYF.

This clone was found a few times. This chain uses TRBV6-1 with TRBJ1-5; D gene unclear. The CDR3 has 15 residues. The germline V gene has CDR1 MNHNS and CDR2 SASEGT. V was shortened by 8 bases and J by 0 bases, with 14 bases between the two germline ends. CDR3: CASCWKSDSNQPQHF. The CDR3 region has the DNA TGTGCCAGCTGCTGGAAATCCGATAGCAATCAGCCCCAGCATTTT.

The V and J genes are TRBV2 and TRBJ1-1, with 11 bases that match TRBD1. This CDR3 spans 17 amino acids. The germline gives CDR1 SNHLY, CDR2 FYNNEI. J gave up 4 bases and V 8 bases, and 15 bases lay outside the gene matches. CDR3 DNA: TGTGCCAGCGAAGGACAGGGGGCTGGACGATGGGGCACTGAAGCTTTCTTT. It encodes CASEGQGAGRWGTEAFF.

The rearrangement uses TRBV5-1 and TRBJ1-3; D gene unclear. Trimming removed 0 bases from V and 0 bases from J, with 16 bases in between. Germline V lookup: CDR1 SGHRS, CDR2 YFSETQ. This CDR3 has 18 residues. This chain's CDR3 is CASSLAGESLFSGNTIYF. CDR3 coding DNA: TGCGCCAGCAGCTTGGCCGGGGAATCCCTTTTCTCTGGAAACACCATATATTTT.

The genes are TRBV27 and TRBJ1-1; TRBD1 aligns across 8 bases. CDR1 and CDR2 (germline): MNHEY, SMNVEV (reference sequence). CDR3 size: 15 residues. V shed 4 bases and J 3 bases; nucleotides not matched to a gene: 7. CDR3 region: CASSSGQEGYTEAFF. The CDR3 DNA follows: TGTGCCAGCAGTTCGGGACAGGAAGGGTACACTGAAGCTTTCTTT.

This chain joins TRBV6-6 and TRBJ1-4; 9 bases map to TRBD1. The CDR3 covers 16 residues. Germline lookup yields CDR1 MNHNY and CDR2 SVGAGI (reference sequence). V lost 0 bases to trimming and J lost 7 bases; unmatched junction nucleotides: 6. CDR3: CASSYSVGTGIEKLFF. Written as DNA, the CDR3 is TGTGCCAGCAGTTACTCGGTCGGGACAGGGATTGAAAAACTGTTTTTT.

V gene TRBV18 combines with J gene TRBJ1-1; no firm D call. The CDR3 covers 15 residues. Trimming shortened V by 1 base and J by 0 bases, and 9 bases separated the two germline ends. CDR1 is KGHSH, CDR2 LQKENI, per germline. The CDR3 DNA is TGTGCCAGCTCACCACGGACGGGGTTGAACACTGAAGCTTTCTTT. Translated: CASSPRTGLNTEAFF.

The rearrangement uses TRBV14 and TRBJ2-2; 12 bases align to TRBD2. From germline, CDR1 is SGHDN and CDR2 FVKESK. The V gene end was trimmed by 4 bases and the J gene end by 7 bases; junction bases not matched to a gene: 4. This CDR3 region has 15 residues. CDR3 nucleotide sequence: TGTGCCAGCAGCCTCGGACTAGCGGGGATCGGGGAGCTGTTTTTT. This gives the protein CASSLGLAGIGELFF.

This clone appeared a single time. This chain uses TRBV6-1 with TRBJ2-7, with 12 bases identical to TRBD1. Trimming at V came to 4 bases and at J to 6 bases, leaving 4 bases not matched to a gene. The germline CDR1 and CDR2 sequences are MNHNS and SASEGT. This CDR3 has 14 residues. The CDR3 loop reads CASSGDRGLSEQYF. CDR3 bases: TGTGCCAGCAGTGGGGACAGGGGGCTATCCGAGCAGTACTTC.

This sequence joins TRBV5-1 and TRBJ2-3, with D possibly matching TRBD2 (5 bases). CDR1 SGHRS and CDR2 YFSETQ come from the germline V gene. The CDR3 contains 15 residues. V was pared by 4 bases and J by 2 bases, with 14 bases between. The CDR3 region has the DNA TGCGCCAGCAGCGAGTTCCGGGGAGACACAGATACGCAGTATTTT. It codes for CASSEFRGDTDTQYF.

The chain employs TRBV5-1 and TRBJ2-7, with D possibly TRBD1 on 5 matching bases. This CDR3 is built from 12 residues. Trimming took 0 bases from V and 7 from J, leaving 8 bases between them. Germline loops: CDR1 SGHRS, CDR2 YFSETQ. The CDR3 loop is CASSLVGEEQYF. The DNA for the CDR3 is TGCGCCAGCAGCTTGGTAGGGGAAGAGCAGTACTTC.

This chain uses TRBV18 with TRBJ2-7, with 7 bases lining up with TRBD1. V shed 4 bases, J shed 6 bases, and the junction held 6 bases outside the gene matches. Per the germline V gene, CDR1 is KGHSH and CDR2 is LQKENI. The CDR3 contains 13 residues. CDR3 bases: TGTGCCAGCTCACAATCGACAGGGTCCGAGCAGTACTTC. It yields the protein CASSQSTGSEQYF.

This rearrangement joins TRBV7-2 to TRBJ2-5; a possible D gene is TRBD2 (7 bases). CDR1 and CDR2 (germline): SGHTA, FQGNSA. V gave up 3 bases and J gave up 5 bases, with 16 bases separating them. The CDR3 runs to 15 residues. CDR3 DNA: TGTGCCAGCAGCTTTCGTCGCGGGGGCACCGAGACCCAGTACTTC. Protein: CASSFRRGGTETQYF.

This chain links TRBV10-1 with TRBJ2-3, with unresolved D. This CDR3 spans 15 amino acids. The V end was cut by 3 bases, the J end by 0 bases, with 10 bases between. Germline CDR1 and CDR2: WNHNN and SYGVQD (reference sequence). CDR3 amino acids: CASSEGGGSTDTQYF. For the CDR3, the DNA is TGCGCCAGCAGTGAAGGTGGCGGTAGCACAGATACGCAGTATTTT.

The chain combines TRBV28 with TRBJ1-6; the match to TRBD1 covers 12 bases. The CDR3 is 15 residues long. V was clipped by 4 bases and J by 10 bases; unmatched bases: 5. Germline V gene lookup returns CDR1 MDHEN and CDR2 SYDVKM. CDR3 residues: CASSSGTGGRSPLHF. CDR3 sequence (DNA): TGTGCCAGCAGTTCCGGGACAGGGGGCCGGTCACCCCTCCACTTT.

V gene TRBV5-4 combines with J gene TRBJ2-7; D gene uncertain. The CDR3 covers 14 residues. CDR1 and CDR2 from the germline V gene are SGHNT and YYREEE (reference sequence). Deletions cut 0 bases from V and 7 bases from J, with 14 bases between. DNA for the CDR3: TGTGCCAGCAGCTTGGGACCTATTGTGGGGGAGCAGTACTTC. It translates to CASSLGPIVGEQYF.

The chain couples TRBV9 to TRBJ1-2, with 7 positions matching TRBD1. Germline assignment: CDR1 SGDLS and CDR2 YYNGEE. This CDR3 has 15 amino acids. Trimming took 3 bases from V and 0 from J; bases not matched to a gene: 5. In DNA, the CDR3 is TGTGCCAGCAGCGCCGGGACAGTAGCTAACTATGGCTACACCTTC. Residues: CASSAGTVANYGYTF.

This clone was seen just once. The rearrangement links TRBV2 to TRBJ2-7; the D gene could be TRBD1 or TRBD2 (6 bases each). There are 14 residues in the CDR3. The ends were cut back, 8 bases at V and 0 bases at J, with 14 bases in the middle. Germline lookup yields CDR1 SNHLY and CDR2 FYNNEI. The CDR3 spells CASGGQGTSYEQYF. CDR3 DNA sequence: TGTGCCAGCGGAGGGCAGGGGACCTCCTACGAGCAGTACTTC.

This rearrangement joins TRBV7-9 to TRBJ1-4; TRBD1 agrees at 8 bases. Looked up from germline, CDR1 is SEHNR and CDR2 is FQNEAQ (reference sequence). V shed 0 bases and J 4 bases; nucleotides not matched to a gene: 13. The CDR3 extends over 19 amino acids. The CDR3, as DNA: TGTGCCAGCAGCTTAGCAGGACAGGGTATAAGGAATGGTAATGAAAAACTGTTTTTT. This gives the protein CASSLAGQGIRNGNEKLFF.

This sequence joins TRBV28 and TRBJ2-3, with D hard to call. V was clipped by 3 bases and J by 0 bases, with 10 bases between them. This CDR3 has 15 amino acids. CDR1 MDHEN and CDR2 SYDVKM come from the germline V gene. The CDR3 coding sequence is TGTGCCAGCAGTTTTGGCTCCGCAAGCACAGATACGCAGTATTTT. Encoded protein: CASSFGSASTDTQYF.

The chain employs TRBV6-5 and TRBJ1-6; D is unclear. The CDR3 consists of 14 residues. The ends were cut back, 2 bases at V and 10 bases at J, with 12 bases in the middle. Per germline, CDR1 MNHEY and CDR2 SVGAGI. The chain's CDR3 is CASSYGRLASPLHF. The CDR3 region has the DNA TGTGCCAGCAGTTACGGACGATTGGCCTCACCCCTCCACTTT.

Turning to this clone: This sample also contains other DNA sequences that code for the same CDR3. The V gene is TRBV9, the J gene TRBJ2-1; 10 bases align to TRBD1. This CDR3 is 15 amino acids long. Germline V gives CDR1 SGDLS, CDR2 YYNGEE. Unmatched junction bases numbered 0, after V lost 0 bases and J lost 3 bases. CDR3 nucleotide sequence: TGTGCCAGCAGCGTAGGGGACAGGGGCTACAATGAGCAGTTCTTC. Its protein product is CASSVGDRGYNEQFF.

This clone was observed a few times. The CDR3 nucleotides are TGTGCCAGCAGAGGGACATATGATGTGGCCCAGCATTTT. Residues: CASRGTYDVAQHF. V is TRBV6-1 and J is TRBJ1-5; a possible D gene is TRBD1 (6 bases). The ends were cut back, 6 bases at V and 11 bases at J, with 17 bases in the middle. The CDR3 totals 13 residues. Germline CDR1 MNHNS, CDR2 SASEGT.

The rearrangement uses TRBV5-4 and TRBJ1-4; TRBD1 matches at 9 bases. The CDR3 is 15 amino acids. Losses at the gene ends were 1 base for V and 7 bases for J; bases not matched to a gene: 5. Looked up from germline, CDR1 is SGHNT and CDR2 is YYREEE (reference sequence). The CDR3 here is CASSLTGGTAEKLFF. The CDR3 DNA is TGTGCCAGCAGCTTGACAGGGGGCACGGCTGAAAAACTGTTTTTT.